This entry features one T cell receptor (beta chain) sequence. The data were taken from a study of control samples from healthy donors and cancer patients. Clones were sequenced by immunoSEQ multiplex PCR, and TCRdb holds only the in-frame ones, with some missing. The sample records tens of thousands of clones, around 87% being singletons. The CDR3 totals 16 residues. The germline gives CDR1 SGHNT, CDR2 YYREEE (reference sequence). The germline V and J ends were trimmed by 0 bases and 0 bases, with 7 bases remaining between them. Sequencing input: PBMCs. The receptor's source is a woman in her forties with lung cancer. This chain links TRBV5-4 with TRBJ1-6, with D hard to call. This CDR3 reads CASSLVGSSYNSPLHF. CDR3 sequence (DNA): TGTGCCAGCAGCTTGGTTGGGAGCTCCTATAATTCACCCCTCCACTTT. Combining the CDR3 with reference TRBV5-4 and TRBJ1-6 gives the whole variable domain ETGVTQSPTHLIKTRGQQVTLRCSSQSGHNTVSWYQQALGQGPQFIFQYYREEENGRGNFPPRFSGLQFPNYSSELNVNALELDDSALYLCASSLVGSSYNSPLHFGNGTRLTVT.